Each of the 3 T cell receptor beta chains below was sequenced from the same sample in a study of low-dose radiotherapy and immunotherapy resistance in tumors. For amplifying TCRs, the PCR ran for around 20 cycles with Phusion, which was used together with a constant-region primer and the adapter on the V primers. TCRdb reprocessed the reads via MiXCR and lists one record per CDR3 protein. Among about 50,000 distinct CDR3 sequences, 10% to 15% were seen once, and the ten largest hold about 6.2%. As for time point: before trial treatment. Sequenced here: PBMCs, sampled before treatment. The source is a female donor with ovarian cancer.

This clonotype showed up many times. The rearrangement uses TRBV5-1 and TRBJ2-3; D not resolved. Trimming pared 4 bases from V and 4 bases from J, leaving 16 bases between. The V gene's germline CDR1 is SGHRS and CDR2 YFSETQ. The CDR3 runs to 15 residues. Here the CDR3 reads CASSGEGAAADTQYF. CDR3 sequence (DNA): TGCGCCAGCAGCGGGGAAGGCGCCGCAGCAGATACGCAGTATTTT.

This clonotype was seen at least ten times. The chain links TRBV6-2 or TRBV6-3 to TRBJ2-7; D possibly corresponds to TRBD2 (5 bases). Trimming removed 2 bases at V and 0 bases at J, with 5 bases between. This CDR3 is 13 amino acids long. Germline V CDR1 and CDR2: MNHEY, SVGEGT. CDR3 residues: CASSYEGSYEQYF. Written as DNA, the CDR3 is TGTGCCAGCAGTTACGAGGGCTCCTACGAGCAGTACTTC.

This clonotype was picked up many times. The chain links TRBV15 to TRBJ2-6; weak D call: TRBD1 (5 bases). The CDR3 contains 16 residues. Trimming left V 0 bases short and J 2 bases short, with 8 bases between. Germline loops: CDR1 LNHNV, CDR2 YYDKDF (reference sequence). The DNA for the CDR3 is TGTGCCACCAGCAGAGATCCAGGGCCTGGGGCCAACGTCCTGACTTTC. Its protein product is CATSRDPGPGANVLTF. Looking up the rest from reference TRBV15 and TRBJ2-6 gives the full variable domain: DAMVIQNPRYQVTQFGKPVTLSCSQTLNHNVMYWYQQKSSQAPKLLFHYYDKDFNNEADTPDNFQSRRPNTSFCFLDIRSPGLGDTAMYLCATSRDPGPGANVLTFGAGSRLTVL.